The TCR beta chain described here comes from a study of TIL therapy for anti-PD-1-resistant metastatic lung cancer. The CDR3 contains 17 residues. Germline CDR1 reads SGHRS; CDR2 reads YFSETQ. V dropped 0 bases and J dropped 0 bases, with 10 bases sitting between them. Noted time point: pre-treatment sample, taken before nivolumab and TIL therapy. This was the immunoSEQ v3 assay. Repertoires were generated with immunoSEQ multiplex PCR, while TCRdb's copy carries only in-frame clones and drops some. The table includes tens of thousands of clones, around 69% detected once. The receptor's source is a person between 25 and 80 years old with non-small cell lung cancer. This chain connects TRBV5-1 to TRBJ1-6; D is ambiguous. Sequenced here: blood, sampled at baseline. The CDR3 nucleotides are TGCGCCAGCAGCTTGGAGCACGGGAGCTCCTATAATTCACCCCTCCACTTT. This sequence encodes CASSLEHGSSYNSPLHF.